The 20 T cell receptor beta chains in this list originate from one sample, sequenced in a study of TIL therapy for anti-PD-1-resistant metastatic lung cancer. Time point noted: pre-treatment sample, taken before nivolumab and TIL therapy. Sequencing used immunoSEQ v3. Profiling relied on immunoSEQ multiplex PCR, and the TCRdb table lists in-frame clones only, not all of them. The sample yields tens of thousands of clones, 55% to 70% seen once. The sequencing here drew on blood, taken at baseline. The source of these receptors is a person aged 30 to 80 with non-small cell lung cancer.

This chain joins TRBV5-1 and TRBJ1-1; D gene unclear. V gave up 3 bases and J gave up 5 bases, with 11 bases separating them. Germline values: CDR1 SGHRS, CDR2 YFSETQ. This CDR3 is 13 amino acids long. The CDR3 loop is CASSSSIGTEAFF. The CDR3 nucleotides are TGCGCCAGCAGCTCGAGTATAGGGACTGAAGCTTTCTTT.

This chain connects TRBV5-4 to TRBJ2-1, with D unclear. From germline, CDR1 is SGHNT and CDR2 YYREEE (reference sequence). Deletions cut 4 bases from V and 3 bases from J, with 11 bases between. The CDR3 has 14 residues. The CDR3 bases are TGTGCCAGCAGCCCCGGGTGGGTCTACAATGAGCAGTTCTTC. This sequence encodes CASSPGWVYNEQFF. Combining the CDR3 with reference TRBV5-4 and TRBJ2-1 gives the whole variable domain ETGVTQSPTHLIKTRGQQVTLRCSSQSGHNTVSWYQQALGQGPQFIFQYYREEENGRGNFPPRFSGLQFPNYSSELNVNALELDDSALYLCASSPGWVYNEQFFGPGTRLTVL.

CDR3 protein: CASSEYRAIQFIQYF. Written as DNA, the CDR3 is TGTGCCAGCAGTGAATACCGGGCCATCCAGTTCATTCAGTACTTC. The chain is built from TRBV25-1 and TRBJ2-4; D is ambiguous. The CDR3 loop spans 15 amino acids. Looked up from germline, CDR1 is MGHDK and CDR2 is SYGVNS. Trimming shortened V by 0 bases and J by 9 bases, and 15 bases separated the two germline ends. The variable domain in full, completed from reference TRBV25-1 and TRBJ2-4, reads EADIYQTPRYLVIGTGKKITLECSQTMGHDKMYWYQQDPGMELHLIHYSYGVNSTEKGDLSSESTVSRIRTEHFPLTLESARPSHTSQYLCASSEYRAIQFIQYFGAGTRLSVL.

This clone has only a few counts. CDR3 in DNA: TGTGCCAGCAGCGTAGCGATAGCGGCCCGTCAAGAGACCCAGTACTTC. The encoded protein is CASSVAIAARQETQYF. The chain employs TRBV9 and TRBJ2-5; D might be TRBD2 (6 bases). CDR3 length equals 16 residues. Trimming took off 0 bases at V and 2 bases at J, with 14 bases between the two ends. Germline lookup yields CDR1 SGDLS and CDR2 YYNGEE.

The chain couples TRBV30 to TRBJ2-2; TRBD2 matches 8 bases. V dropped 0 bases and J dropped 8; count of bases not matched to a gene: 8. CDR1 is GTSNPN, CDR2 SVGIG, per germline (reference sequence). This CDR3 has 15 amino acids. The CDR3 DNA reads TGTGCCTGGAGTGTTGTAGGCGGGAGGAAGGGGGAGCTGTTTTTT. As protein: CAWSVVGGRKGELFF.

This clone came up a few times. V is TRBV19 and J is TRBJ2-7; TRBD2 agrees at 7 bases. Trimming cost V 3 bases and J 4 bases; bases outside gene matches: 6. CDR3 length: 14 amino acids. CDR1 and CDR2 (germline): LNHDA, SQIVND (reference sequence). Here the CDR3 DNA reads TGTGCCAGTAGTATGGCCTCGGGGGGATACGAGCAGTACTTC. Amino acid sequence: CASSMASGGYEQYF.

The chain is built from TRBV7-2 and TRBJ2-7; D remains ambiguous. CDR3 length: 15 residues. Looked up from germline, CDR1 is SGHTA and CDR2 is FQGNSA. The V gene lost 1 base and the J gene lost 5 bases, with 15 bases spanning the gap. The CDR3 sequence is CASSLDRRYGHEQYF. CDR3 sequence (DNA): TGTGCCAGCAGCTTAGATAGGCGGTACGGCCACGAGCAGTACTTC.

The genes are TRBV21-1 and TRBJ2-2. TRBV21-1 is listed as a pseudogene. The CDR3 loop spans 14 amino acids. The CDR3 protein is CASSKGQLTGELFF. The CDR3 DNA is TGTGCCAGCAGCAAAGGGCAGCTCACCGGGGAGCTGTTTTTT.

The gene calls are TRBV30 and TRBJ2-3; D gene ambiguous. Trimming removed 0 bases at V and 1 base at J, with 8 bases between. Germline V gene sequence: CDR1 GTSNPN, CDR2 SVGIG (reference sequence). CDR3 length: 14 amino acids. The CDR3 sequence: CAWSVLVRTDTQYF. CDR3 bases: TGTGCCTGGAGTGTACTGGTGCGCACAGATACGCAGTATTTT.

This chain uses TRBV11-2 with TRBJ1-1, with a weak D call TRBD1 (5 bases). The CDR3 totals 15 residues. CDR1 and CDR2 from the germline V gene are SGHAT and FQNNGV. Deletions cut 0 bases from V and 4 bases from J, with 12 bases between. The CDR3 loop reads CASSLERVGGTEAFF. The CDR3 coding sequence is TGTGCCAGCAGCTTAGAACGGGTGGGGGGCACTGAAGCTTTCTTT.

The chain couples TRBV11-1 to TRBJ2-7; D possibly corresponds to TRBD2 (5 bases). The V gene lost 4 bases and the J gene lost 3 bases, with 10 bases spanning the gap. Germline V gene data show CDR1 as SGHAT and CDR2 as FQDESV (reference sequence). This CDR3 comprises 13 residues. CDR3 nucleotide sequence: TGTGCCAGCAGCTCCGGACTGTTCTACGAGCAGTACTTC. It specifies CASSSGLFYEQYF.

This sequence joins TRBV2 and TRBJ2-7, with D unresolved. The germline gives CDR1 SNHLY, CDR2 FYNNEI. V lost 4 bases and J lost 3, with 10 bases in between. CDR3 length: 13 residues. The DNA of the CDR3 is TGTGCCAGCAGTGTGGACGATGACTACGAGCAGTACTTC. It specifies CASSVDDDYEQYF.

CDR3 DNA sequence: TGTGCCAGCTCACTGGTCCGGGAGACCGAAAACACCATATATTTT. It translates to CASSLVRETENTIYF. The chain is built from TRBV18 and TRBJ1-3, with D hard to call. Between the trimmed V and J ends, which lost 4 bases and 6 bases, there was a span of 16 bases. CDR3 length equals 15 residues. Germline V gene data show CDR1 as KGHSH and CDR2 as LQKENI.

The chain carries TRBV9 and TRBJ1-1, with a weak D call TRBD1 (5 bases). CDR3 length: 15 amino acids. Trimming removed 0 bases from V and 4 bases from J, with 13 bases in between. Germline loops: CDR1 SGDLS, CDR2 YYNGEE. The CDR3 loop is CASSVVGAAFTEAFF. DNA of the CDR3: TGTGCCAGCAGCGTAGTTGGGGCAGCGTTCACTGAAGCTTTCTTT.

This clone was detected a few times. The V and J genes are TRBV6-1 and TRBJ1-5; tentatively, D is TRBD1 (6 bases). Deletions cut 3 bases from V and 0 bases from J, with 9 bases between. CDR1 and CDR2 (germline): MNHNS, SASEGT. The CDR3 is made up of 15 amino acids. CDR3 sequence reads: CASSDGQISNQPQHF. DNA of the CDR3: TGTGCCAGCAGTGACGGACAGATTAGCAATCAGCCCCAGCATTTT.

The chain couples TRBV7-8 to TRBJ1-5; TRBD1 agrees at 8 bases. V gave up 3 bases and J gave up 3 bases; unmatched junction bases: 10. This CDR3 is 17 amino acids long. The germline V gene encodes CDR1 SGHVS and CDR2 FQNEAQ. The DNA of the CDR3 is TGTGCCAGCAGCTTTAGATCGCAGGGGGCAATCAATCAGCCCCAGCATTTT. Translation gives CASSFRSQGAINQPQHF.

Only one count was recorded for this clone. The chain carries TRBV5-1 and TRBJ2-5, with 7 bases fitting TRBD2. The CDR3 contains 13 residues. V shed 2 bases and J 2 bases; nucleotides not matched to a gene: 0. CDR1 is SGHRS, CDR2 YFSETQ, per germline. In DNA form, the CDR3 reads TGCGCCAGCAGCTTTAGCGGGCAAGAGACCCAGTACTTC. Residues: CASSFSGQETQYF.

The sample holds a few counts of this clone. This chain connects TRBV7-9 to TRBJ1-3; the D is unclear. The CDR3 contains 15 residues. V was cut by 6 bases and J by 1 base, with 13 bases left in between. Germline V CDR1 and CDR2: SEHNR, FQNEAQ (reference sequence). The CDR3 coding sequence is TGTGCCAGCAGACAATCTGGTAGTTCTGGAAACACCATATATTTT. Translating it yields CASRQSGSSGNTIYF.

This clone was counted between two and nine times. The gene calls are TRBV6-5 and TRBJ1-6, with D perhaps TRBD1 (5 bases). This CDR3 comprises 16 residues. Looked up from germline, CDR1 is MNHEY and CDR2 is SVGAGI. V lost 0 bases and J lost 7, with 13 bases in between. The CDR3 sequence: CASSYSWDPPNSPLHF. The CDR3 DNA reads TGTGCCAGCAGTTACTCGTGGGACCCCCCCAATTCACCCCTCCACTTT.

The rearrangement uses TRBV7-9 and TRBJ2-3, with D uncertain. Trimming pared 2 bases from V and 6 bases from J, leaving 9 bases between. Germline V lookup: CDR1 SEHNR, CDR2 FQNEAQ (reference sequence). This CDR3 is 13 amino acids long. In nucleotides, the CDR3 is TGTGCCAGCAGCTTATCGAGCGCGGATACGCAGTATTTT. It specifies CASSLSSADTQYF.